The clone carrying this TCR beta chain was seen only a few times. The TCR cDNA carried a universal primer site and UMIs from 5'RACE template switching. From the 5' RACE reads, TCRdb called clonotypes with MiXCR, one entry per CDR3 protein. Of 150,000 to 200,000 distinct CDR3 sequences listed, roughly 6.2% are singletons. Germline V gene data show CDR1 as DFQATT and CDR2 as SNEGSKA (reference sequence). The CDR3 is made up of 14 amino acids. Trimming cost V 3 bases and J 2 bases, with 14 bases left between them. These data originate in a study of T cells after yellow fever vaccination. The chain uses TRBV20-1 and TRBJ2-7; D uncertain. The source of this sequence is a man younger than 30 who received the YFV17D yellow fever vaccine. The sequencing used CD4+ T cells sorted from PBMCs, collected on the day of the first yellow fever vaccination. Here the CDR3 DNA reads TGCAGTGCTAGGGTTGTAGAGAAACCCTACGAGCAGTACTTC. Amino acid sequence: CSARVVEKPYEQYF.